The rows below give T cell receptor beta chains drawn from one sample of a study of T cells after yellow fever vaccination. MiXCR, applied by TCRdb to the 5' RACE reads, yields one record per CDR3 protein. The sample has 320,000 or so distinct CDR3 sequences, roughly 8.4% seen once. This specimen was PBMCs, taken about 49 days after the first yellow fever vaccination. The receptors were sampled from a man younger than 35 who received the YFV17D yellow fever vaccine. The CDR3 runs from the conserved cysteine through the conserved F or W. Each record gives: CDR3 DNA, CDR3 protein, V gene, clone size, J gene, D gene. A D gene is named only where the DNA matches it firmly. Clone size is given for some rows only: seen once, a few or many times, or a class if the clone is expanded.

TGTGCCATGCAGGGTTCCTTTAGCACAGATACGCTGTATTTT CAMQGSFSTDTLYF TRBV10-3 - TRBJ2-3 -
TGCAGCGTCCCAGTAGGCGGCACAGATACGCAGTATTTT CSVPVGGTDTQYF TRBV29-1 - TRBJ2-3 -
TGCAGTGCTAGTATTAAGCCCCAAAGGGCTTTCTTT CSASIKPQRAFF TRBV20-1 - TRBJ1-1 -
TGTGCCAGCAGCCATCGGACAGTTAATGAAAAACTGTTTTTT CASSHRTVNEKLFF TRBV3-1 few TRBJ1-4 -
TGCAGTGCTAGACCGCCCCGTGAAGGCACAGATACGCAGTATTTT CSARPPREGTDTQYF TRBV20-1 - TRBJ2-3 -
TGTGCCAGCAGTGAAGGCAGGGTTGAAAACATTCAGTACTTC CASSEGRVENIQYF TRBV2 - TRBJ2-4 -
TGCGCCAGCAGCCAAGATCGGATCGGTGATGGCTACACCTTC CASSQDRIGDGYTF TRBV4-3 - TRBJ1-2 -
TGTGCCAGCAGGCCGGGACTAGCGGGGGAGACCCAGTACTTC CASRPGLAGETQYF TRBV5-1 many TRBJ2-5 TRBD2
TGTGCCAGCAGCTCCCGGGGCAGGGGTGAGCAGTTCTTC CASSSRGRGEQFF TRBV7-2 few TRBJ2-1 -
TGTGCCAGCAGTGGGACTAGCGGGGGGGGCACCGGGGAGCTGTTTTTT CASSGTSGGGTGELFF TRBV2 - TRBJ2-2 TRBD2
TGTGCCAGCAGCGGGATCTCGTCCCTTGGTCGAGGGGGTGATGGCTACACCTTC CASSGISSLGRGGDGYTF TRBV5-4 few TRBJ1-2 -
TGTGCCAGCAGCTCTTCCCCACCAACCGTCGGTGAGCAGTTCTTC CASSSSPPTVGEQFF TRBV7-2 few TRBJ2-1 -
TGTGCCAGCAGCCAAGAACTAGCGGGGACCAAAGAGACCCAGTACTTC CASSQELAGTKETQYF TRBV4-2 - TRBJ2-5 TRBD2
TGTGCCAGCAGCTGGGGACGCGAGCAGTACTTC CASSWGREQYF TRBV5-4 few TRBJ2-7 -
TGCGCCAGCAGTCAACAGGGGGAAAGCTCCTATAATTCACCCCTCCACTTT CASSQQGESSYNSPLHF TRBV4-1 - TRBJ1-6 TRBD1
TGTGCCAGCAGCCCCACAATGTTAACGCGGCAGTATTTT CASSPTMLTRQYF TRBV9 few TRBJ2-3 -
TGTGCCAGCAGCTTAACACAGGGTGGTGAGCAGTTCTTC CASSLTQGGEQFF TRBV7-3 few TRBJ2-1 -
TGCGCCAGCATGCGGCAGGTGAACACTGAAGCTTTCTTT CASMRQVNTEAFF TRBV5-1 few TRBJ1-1 -
TGTGCCAGCACCTTGAGCTTAAGCGACCAGTACTTC CASTLSLSDQYF TRBV7-9 - TRBJ2-5 -
TGTGCCAGCAGTCGACAGGCGATCTATGGCTACACCTTC CASSRQAIYGYTF TRBV12-3/TRBV12-4 few TRBJ1-2 -
TGCGCCAGCAGCCAAGAGGCTCTAACTAGCGGGGCCGAGACCCAGTACTTC CASSQEALTSGAETQYF TRBV4-3 - TRBJ2-5 TRBD2
TGTGCCAGCAGCTTATCTGGGTCAACGAACACCGGGGAGCTGTTTTTT CASSLSGSTNTGELFF TRBV7-2 - TRBJ2-2 -
TGTGCCAGCAGTTACAAGGATGGCGGGAGCACAGATACGCAGTATTTT CASSYKDGGSTDTQYF TRBV6-2/TRBV6-3 - TRBJ2-3 -
TGCGCCAGCAGCCCCGACCGGTGGGGAAACTATGGCTACACCTTC CASSPDRWGNYGYTF TRBV4-3 few TRBJ1-2 -
TGTGCCAGCAGCCCCGGGACAGGCAACACTGAAGCTTTCTTT CASSPGTGNTEAFF TRBV5-1 many TRBJ1-1 TRBD1
TGTGCCAGCGGCCGGGTGGCGGGCTACGAGCAGTACTTC CASGRVAGYEQYF TRBV7-2 - TRBJ2-7 -
TGTGCCAGCAGTTTGAGGGGTAGCAATCAGCCCCAGCATTTT CASSLRGSNQPQHF TRBV12-3/TRBV12-4 many TRBJ1-5 -
TGTGCCAGCAGCCAGGACATGAACACTGAAGCTTTCTTT CASSQDMNTEAFF TRBV7-9 many TRBJ1-1 -